The 10 T cell receptor beta chains presented below share a single source sample, sequenced in a study of T-cell reconstitution after alpha-beta-depleted transplantation in children. Unique molecular identifiers were incorporated when the TCRbeta library was constructed. TCRdb reprocessed the PCR reads with MiXCR, giving one entry per CDR3 protein. The sample contains hundreds of thousands of distinct CDR3 sequences, 8.2% of which appear only once. Sequenced here: PBMCs, mostly from graft donor cells, sampled 180 days after TCRalphabeta/CD19-depleted stem cell transplant. The receptors here all came from a male patient between 5 and 17 years old who had a stem cell transplant for acute lymphoblastic leukemia, so the T cells may come from the graft donor.

This clonotype occurred many times. This sequence joins TRBV10-3 and TRBJ2-3; D perhaps matches TRBD1 (6 bases). Germline V gene sequence: CDR1 ENHRY, CDR2 SYGVKD. Trimming shortened V by 9 bases and J by 3 bases, and 10 bases separated the two germline ends. This CDR3 comprises 12 residues. This CDR3 is CAIGQRTDTQYF. Here the CDR3 DNA reads TGTGCCATTGGACAGCGGACAGATACGCAGTATTTT.

This clonotype was counted many times. The V gene is TRBV5-6, the J gene TRBJ1-2, with TRBD1 as a possible D gene (6 bases). Germline CDR1 reads SGHDT; CDR2 reads YYEEEE. V shed 2 bases and J shed 2 bases, with 13 bases lying between them. The CDR3 has 15 amino acids. The CDR3 sequence: CASSLTGASNYGYTF. CDR3 DNA: TGTGCCAGCAGCTTAACGGGGGCTTCAAACTATGGCTACACCTTC. The variable domain in full, with the rest retrieved from reference TRBV5-6 and TRBJ1-2, is DAGVTQSPTHLIKTRGQQVTLRCSPKSGHDTVSWYQQALGQGPQFIFQYYEEEERQRGNFPDRFSGHQFPNYSSELNVNALLLGDSALYLCASSLTGASNYGYTFGSGTRLTVV.

This clonotype was seen ten or more times. The rearrangement uses TRBV4-1 and TRBJ2-5; TRBD2 is a possible D gene (7 bases). The V and J ends lost 0 bases and 2 bases respectively, with 10 bases between them. From germline, CDR1 is MGHRA and CDR2 YSYEKL. This CDR3 comprises 15 residues. CDR3 nucleotides: TGCGCCAGCAGCCAAGAAAGGGGGGGTCAAGAGACCCAGTACTTC. Translated, it gives CASSQERGGQETQYF.

This clonotype was observed at least ten times. V is TRBV20-1 and J is TRBJ1-2; the match to TRBD1 covers 11 bases. The CDR3 has 14 residues. The trim removed 2 bases at V and 2 bases at J, leaving 1 base unmatched. Germline V gene data show CDR1 as DFQATT and CDR2 as SNEGSKA (reference sequence). The CDR3: CSARRDRGNYGYTF. The CDR3 bases are TGCAGTGCTAGAAGGGACAGGGGGAACTATGGCTACACCTTC.

The sample holds many counts of this clonotype. V and J are TRBV5-6 and TRBJ2-2, with 10 bases aligning to TRBD1. V lost 4 bases and J lost 9; bases outside the gene matches: 12. The CDR3 has 16 residues. Per the germline V gene, CDR1 is SGHDT and CDR2 is YYEEEE. The CDR3 nucleotides are TGTGCCAGCAGCCCACTACCGGGACAGGGGATTCGGGAGCTGTTTTTT. Encoded protein: CASSPLPGQGIRELFF.

This clonotype was counted at least ten times. J is TRBJ2-3 and V is TRBV2; TRBD2 matches 10 bases. J lost 2 bases, V lost 3 bases, and 5 bases had no gene match. CDR1 is SNHLY and CDR2 is FYNNEI in the germline V gene. The CDR3 length is 16 residues. CDR3 coding DNA: TGTGCCAGCAGTGAGGCTAGCGGGGGATACACAGATACGCAGTATTTT. Its translation is CASSEASGGYTDTQYF.

Of note for this clonotype: This may be a read error: a much more frequent sequence differs by one nucleotide. The J gene is TRBJ2-1, the V gene TRBV25-1; possibly TRBD1 or TRBD2 for D (5 bases each). The CDR3 length is 15 residues. From germline, CDR1 is MGHDK and CDR2 SYGVNS. The CDR3 is CASSEPNKGSNERFF. As DNA, the CDR3 is TGTGCCAGCAGTGAACCAAATAAGGGGAGCAATGAGCGGTTCTTC.

This clonotype has at least ten counts. The chain joins TRBV29-1 to TRBJ2-6; no firm D call. Germline loops: CDR1 SQVTM, CDR2 ANQGSEA. The CDR3 consists of 11 residues. Between the trimmed V and J ends, which lost 6 bases and 6 bases, there was a span of 6 bases. This CDR3 is CSVASANVLTF. CDR3 nucleotide sequence: TGCAGCGTAGCCTCGGCCAACGTCCTGACTTTC.

The table lists this clonotype with many counts. This sequence joins TRBV7-8 and TRBJ1-2; D is uncertain. This CDR3 region has 15 residues. Germline values: CDR1 SGHVS, CDR2 FQNEAQ. V dropped 5 bases and J dropped 2 bases, with 15 bases sitting between them. CDR3 in DNA: TGTGCCAGCAGCCCATACGAGAGAGGGAACTATGGCTACACCTTC. It yields the protein CASSPYERGNYGYTF.

V is TRBV20-1 and J is TRBJ2-7; D possibly corresponds to TRBD1 (5 bases). Germline V gene data show CDR1 as DFQATT and CDR2 as SNEGSKA (reference sequence). Trimming took off 5 bases at V and 8 bases at J, with 22 bases between the two ends. This CDR3 region has 14 residues. The CDR3 region has the DNA TGCAGTGCTTCCCAGGGCCCTGCCCGAGGAAAGCAGTACTTC. It translates to CSASQGPARGKQYF.